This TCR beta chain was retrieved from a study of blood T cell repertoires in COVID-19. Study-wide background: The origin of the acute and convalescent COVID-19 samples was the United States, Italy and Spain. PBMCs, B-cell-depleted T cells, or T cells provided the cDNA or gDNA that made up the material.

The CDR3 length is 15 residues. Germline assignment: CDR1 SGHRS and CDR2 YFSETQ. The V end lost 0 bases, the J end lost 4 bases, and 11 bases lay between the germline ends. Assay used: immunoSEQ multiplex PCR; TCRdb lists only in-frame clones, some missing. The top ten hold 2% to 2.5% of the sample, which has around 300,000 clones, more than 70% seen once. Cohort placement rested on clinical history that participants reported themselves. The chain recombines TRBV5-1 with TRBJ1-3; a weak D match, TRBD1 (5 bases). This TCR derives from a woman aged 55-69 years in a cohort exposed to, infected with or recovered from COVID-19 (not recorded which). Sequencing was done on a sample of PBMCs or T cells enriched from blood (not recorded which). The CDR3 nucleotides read TGCGCCAGCAGCTTGGGCAGGGCGGGAGGAAACACCATATATTTT. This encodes CASSLGRAGGNTIYF.